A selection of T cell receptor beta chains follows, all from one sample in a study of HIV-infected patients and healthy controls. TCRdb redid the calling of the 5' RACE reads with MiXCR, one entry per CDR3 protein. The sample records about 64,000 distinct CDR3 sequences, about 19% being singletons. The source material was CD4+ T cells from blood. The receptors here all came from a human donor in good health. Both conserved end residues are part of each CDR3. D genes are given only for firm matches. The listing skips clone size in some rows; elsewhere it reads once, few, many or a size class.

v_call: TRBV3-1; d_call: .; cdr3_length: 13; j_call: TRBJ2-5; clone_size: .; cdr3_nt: TGTGCCAGCAGGCCCGGGAGACAAGAGACCCAGTACTTC; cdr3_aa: CASRPGRQETQYF
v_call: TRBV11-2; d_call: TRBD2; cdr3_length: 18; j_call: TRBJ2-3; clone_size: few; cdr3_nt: TGTGCCAGCAGCTTGCGGGGGAGACTAGTTACCCCCACAGATACGCAGTATTTT; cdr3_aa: CASSLRGRLVTPTDTQYF
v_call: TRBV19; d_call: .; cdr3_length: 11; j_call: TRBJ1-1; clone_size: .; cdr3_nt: TGTGCCAGTAGTGAGGGCCTCGGGGCTTTCTTT; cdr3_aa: CASSEGLGAFF
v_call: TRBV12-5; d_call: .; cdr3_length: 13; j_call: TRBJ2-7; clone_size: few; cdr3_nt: TGTGCTAGTGGTTCCCCCGGGGAGTACGAGCAGTACTTC; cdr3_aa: CASGSPGEYEQYF
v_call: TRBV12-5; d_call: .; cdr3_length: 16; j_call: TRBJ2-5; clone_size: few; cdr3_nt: TGTGCTAGTGGTTTGGTACTTGTGGAGTACCAAGAGACCCAGTACTTC; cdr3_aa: CASGLVLVEYQETQYF
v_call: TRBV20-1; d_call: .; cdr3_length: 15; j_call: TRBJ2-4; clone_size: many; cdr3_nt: TGCAGTGCTAGGTCACAGCCATTAGCCAAAAACATTCAGTACTTC; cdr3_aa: CSARSQPLAKNIQYF
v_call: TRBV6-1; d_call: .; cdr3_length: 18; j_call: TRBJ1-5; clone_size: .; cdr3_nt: TGTGCCAGCAGTAAATACGCACGGGCAGGGACAAACAATCAGCCCCAGCATTTT; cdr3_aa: CASSKYARAGTNNQPQHF
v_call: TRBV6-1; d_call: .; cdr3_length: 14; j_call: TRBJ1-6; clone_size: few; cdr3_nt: TGTGCCAGCAACGTCCGGGAGGCGGGTTCACCCCTCCACTTT; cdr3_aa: CASNVREAGSPLHF
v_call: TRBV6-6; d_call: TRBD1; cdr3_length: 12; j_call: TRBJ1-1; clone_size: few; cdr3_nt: TGTGCCTCGGGACAGGGCCTCACTGAAGCTTTCTTT; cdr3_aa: CASGQGLTEAFF
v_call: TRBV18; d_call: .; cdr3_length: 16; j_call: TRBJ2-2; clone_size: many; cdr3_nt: TGTGCCAGCTCACTGGACAAAGGAGCGGTCACCGGGGAGCTGTTTTTT; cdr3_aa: CASSLDKGAVTGELFF
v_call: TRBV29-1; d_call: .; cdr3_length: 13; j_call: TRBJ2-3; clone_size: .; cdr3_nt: TGCAGCGTTAAGGGGGGCCTCACAGATACGCAGTATTTT; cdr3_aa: CSVKGGLTDTQYF
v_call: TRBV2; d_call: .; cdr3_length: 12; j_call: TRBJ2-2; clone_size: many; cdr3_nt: TGTGCCAGCAGTGATTACACCGGGGAGCTGTTTTTT; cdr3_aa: CASSDYTGELFF
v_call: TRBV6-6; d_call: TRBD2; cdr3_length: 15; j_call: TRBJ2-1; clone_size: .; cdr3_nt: TGTGCCAGCAGGCCCTCGGGGGGTTACTACAATGAGCAGTTCTTC; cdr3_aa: CASRPSGGYYNEQFF
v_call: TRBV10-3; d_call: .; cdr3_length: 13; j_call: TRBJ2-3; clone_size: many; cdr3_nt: TGTGCCATCAGTGAGCGGGCATCAGATACGCAGTATTTT; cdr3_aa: CAISERASDTQYF
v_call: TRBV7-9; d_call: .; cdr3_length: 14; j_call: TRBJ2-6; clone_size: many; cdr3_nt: TGTGCCAGCAGCCGTGACTCTGGGGCCAACGTCCTGACTTTC; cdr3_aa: CASSRDSGANVLTF
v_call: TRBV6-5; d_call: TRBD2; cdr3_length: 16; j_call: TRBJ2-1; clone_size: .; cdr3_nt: TGTGCCAGCAGTTTTAGCGGGAGGGCTTACTACAATGAGCAGTTCTTC; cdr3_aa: CASSFSGRAYYNEQFF
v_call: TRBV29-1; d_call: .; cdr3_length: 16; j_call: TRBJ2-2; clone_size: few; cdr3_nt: TGCAGCGTCTCGGATTTGGCCCCGTCGAACACCGGGGAGCTGTTTTTT; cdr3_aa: CSVSDLAPSNTGELFF
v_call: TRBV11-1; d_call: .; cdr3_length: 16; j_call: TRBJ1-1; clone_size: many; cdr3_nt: TGTGCCAGCAGCCAAGGACAGACAAGCATGAACACTGAAGCTTTCTTT; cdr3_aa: CASSQGQTSMNTEAFF
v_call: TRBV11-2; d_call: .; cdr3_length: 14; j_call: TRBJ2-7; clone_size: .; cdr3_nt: TGTGCCAGCAGCCCGGTCGGTGGGATGAGCGAGCAGTACTTC; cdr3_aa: CASSPVGGMSEQYF
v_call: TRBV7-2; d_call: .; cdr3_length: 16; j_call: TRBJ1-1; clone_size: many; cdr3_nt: TGTGCCAGCAGCTTGGGCGGCGGGGTCCAGAACACTGAAGCTTTCTTT; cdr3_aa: CASSLGGGVQNTEAFF
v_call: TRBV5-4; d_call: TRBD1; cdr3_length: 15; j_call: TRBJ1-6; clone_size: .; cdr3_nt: TGTGCCAGCAGCGAGGACAGGGCTCGGCATTCACCCCTCCACTTT; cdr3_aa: CASSEDRARHSPLHF
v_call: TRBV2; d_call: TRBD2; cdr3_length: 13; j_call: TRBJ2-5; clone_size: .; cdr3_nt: TGTGCCAGCAGCGGACTAGACCAAGAGACCCAGTACTTC; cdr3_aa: CASSGLDQETQYF
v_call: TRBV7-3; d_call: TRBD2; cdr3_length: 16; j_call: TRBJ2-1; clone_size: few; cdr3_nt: TGTGCCAGCAGCGCTCTAGCGGGAGGACCAGGCGGTGAGCAGTTCTTC; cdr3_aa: CASSALAGGPGGEQFF
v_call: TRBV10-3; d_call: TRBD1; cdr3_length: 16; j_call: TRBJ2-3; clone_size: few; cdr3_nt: TGTGCCATCAGTGAGCCGGAGCAGGGGGCGGGGGATACGCAGTATTTT; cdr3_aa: CAISEPEQGAGDTQYF
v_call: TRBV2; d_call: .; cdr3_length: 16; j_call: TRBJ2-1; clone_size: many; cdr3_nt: TGTGCCAGCAATCCAGGGGGGCTGGTCTCCTACAATGAGCAGTTCTTC; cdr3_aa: CASNPGGLVSYNEQFF
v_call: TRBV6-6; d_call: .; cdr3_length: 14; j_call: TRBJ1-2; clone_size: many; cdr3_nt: TGTGCCAGCAGTCGGTCCGGGGCCCAGGGCGGCTACACCTTC; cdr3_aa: CASSRSGAQGGYTF
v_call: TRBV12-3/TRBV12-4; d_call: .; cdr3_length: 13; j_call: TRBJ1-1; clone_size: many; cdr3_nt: TGTGCCAGCAGTTTTGCGCAGAACACTGAAGCTTTCTTT; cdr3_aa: CASSFAQNTEAFF
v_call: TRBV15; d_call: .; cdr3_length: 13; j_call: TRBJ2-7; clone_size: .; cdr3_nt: TGTGCCACCAGCAGAGTATCCGGCTACGAGCAGTACTTC; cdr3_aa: CATSRVSGYEQYF
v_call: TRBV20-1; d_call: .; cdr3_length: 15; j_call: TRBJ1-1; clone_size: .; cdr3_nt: TGCAGTGCTAGAGATCTCCCCTCGGTTGGGACTGAAGCTTTCTTT; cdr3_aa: CSARDLPSVGTEAFF
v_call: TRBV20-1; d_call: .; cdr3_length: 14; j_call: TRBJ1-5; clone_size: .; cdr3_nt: TGCAGTGCTAGAGAGTTTGGACCCAATCAGCCCCAGCATTTT; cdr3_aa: CSAREFGPNQPQHF
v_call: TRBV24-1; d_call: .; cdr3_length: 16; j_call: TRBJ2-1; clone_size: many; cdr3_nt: TGTGCCACCAGTGACCTGGGAGGTCCAACCTACAATGAGCAGTTCTTC; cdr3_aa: CATSDLGGPTYNEQFF
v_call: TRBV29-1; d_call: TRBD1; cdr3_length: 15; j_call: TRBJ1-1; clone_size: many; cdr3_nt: TGCAGCGTCCAACAGCCGACAGGGGACCACACTGAAGCTTTCTTT; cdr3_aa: CSVQQPTGDHTEAFF
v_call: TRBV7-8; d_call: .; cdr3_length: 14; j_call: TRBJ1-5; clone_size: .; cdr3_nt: TGTGCCAGCAGCTTAAGTCAGGGATTTCAGCCCCAGCATTTT; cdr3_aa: CASSLSQGFQPQHF
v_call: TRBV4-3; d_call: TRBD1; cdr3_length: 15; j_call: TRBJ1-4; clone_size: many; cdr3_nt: TGCGCCAGCAGCCAATCCGACAGGGAGGGGGAAAAACTGTTTTTT; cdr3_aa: CASSQSDREGEKLFF
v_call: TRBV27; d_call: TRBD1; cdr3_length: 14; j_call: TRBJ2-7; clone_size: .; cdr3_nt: TGTGCCAGCAGTTCAACAGGGGGAACTCACGAGCAGTACTTC; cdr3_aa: CASSSTGGTHEQYF
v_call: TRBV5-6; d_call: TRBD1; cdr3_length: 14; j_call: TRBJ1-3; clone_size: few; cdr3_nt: TGTGCCAGCAGCACGGGACAGCCGGGTAACACCATATATTTT; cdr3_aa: CASSTGQPGNTIYF